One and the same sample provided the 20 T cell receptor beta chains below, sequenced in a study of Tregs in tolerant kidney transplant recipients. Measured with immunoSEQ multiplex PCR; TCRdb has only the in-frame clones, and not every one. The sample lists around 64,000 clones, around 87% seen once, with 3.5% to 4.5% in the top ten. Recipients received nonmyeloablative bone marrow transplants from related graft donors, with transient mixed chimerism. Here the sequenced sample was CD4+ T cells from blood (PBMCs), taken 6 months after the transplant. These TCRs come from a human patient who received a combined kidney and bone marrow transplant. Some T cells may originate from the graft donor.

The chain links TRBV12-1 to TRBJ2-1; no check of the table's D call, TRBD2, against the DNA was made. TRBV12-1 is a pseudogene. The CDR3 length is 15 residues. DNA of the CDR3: TGTGCCAGCAGCCCGGGGGGGTATTCCTACAATGAGCAGTTCTTC. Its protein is CASSPGGYSYNEQFF.

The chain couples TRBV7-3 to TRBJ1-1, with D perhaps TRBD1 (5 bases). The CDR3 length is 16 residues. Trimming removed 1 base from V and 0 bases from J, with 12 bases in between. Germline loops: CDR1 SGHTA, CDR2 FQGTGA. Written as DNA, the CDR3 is TGTGCCAGCAGCTTAAGAAGGGCAGGGTTGAACACTGAAGCTTTCTTT. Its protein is CASSLRRAGLNTEAFF. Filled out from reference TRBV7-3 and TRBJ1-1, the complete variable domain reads GAGVSQTPSNKVTEKGKYVELRCDPISGHTALYWYRQSLGQGPEFLIYFQGTGAADDSGLPNDRFFAVRPEGSVSTLKIQRTERGDSAVYLCASSLRRAGLNTEAFFGQGTRLTVV.

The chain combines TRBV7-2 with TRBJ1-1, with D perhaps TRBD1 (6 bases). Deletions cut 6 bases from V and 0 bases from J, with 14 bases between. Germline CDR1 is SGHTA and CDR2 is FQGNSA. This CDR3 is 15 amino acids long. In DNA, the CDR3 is TGTGCCAGCAGGAGACAGGTCACCATGAACACTGAAGCTTTCTTT. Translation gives CASRRQVTMNTEAFF.

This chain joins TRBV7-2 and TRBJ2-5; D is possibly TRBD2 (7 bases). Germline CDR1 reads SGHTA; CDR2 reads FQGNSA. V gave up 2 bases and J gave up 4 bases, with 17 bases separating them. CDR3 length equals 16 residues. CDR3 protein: CASSLNRGGGGETQYF. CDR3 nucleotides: TGTGCCAGCAGCTTAAACCGGGGAGGGGGGGGAGAGACCCAGTACTTC.

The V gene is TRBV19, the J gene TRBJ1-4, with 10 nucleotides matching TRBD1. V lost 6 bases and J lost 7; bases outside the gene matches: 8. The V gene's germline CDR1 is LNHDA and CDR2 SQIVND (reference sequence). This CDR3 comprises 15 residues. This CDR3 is CASRTAGTGVEKLFF. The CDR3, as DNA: TGTGCCAGTAGGACTGCCGGGACAGGGGTTGAAAAACTGTTTTTT.

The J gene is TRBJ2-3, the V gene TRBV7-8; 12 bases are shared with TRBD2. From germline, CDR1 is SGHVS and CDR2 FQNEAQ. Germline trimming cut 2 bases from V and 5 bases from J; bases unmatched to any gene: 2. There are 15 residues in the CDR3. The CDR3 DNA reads TGTGCCAGCAGCTTAAGACTAGCGGGAGTAGATACGCAGTATTTT. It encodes CASSLRLAGVDTQYF.

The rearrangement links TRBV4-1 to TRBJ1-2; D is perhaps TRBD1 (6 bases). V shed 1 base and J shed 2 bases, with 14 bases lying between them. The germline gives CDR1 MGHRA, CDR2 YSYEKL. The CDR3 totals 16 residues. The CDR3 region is CASSQGTGRGNYGYTF. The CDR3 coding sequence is TGCGCCAGCAGCCAAGGTACGGGCAGGGGAAACTATGGCTACACCTTC.

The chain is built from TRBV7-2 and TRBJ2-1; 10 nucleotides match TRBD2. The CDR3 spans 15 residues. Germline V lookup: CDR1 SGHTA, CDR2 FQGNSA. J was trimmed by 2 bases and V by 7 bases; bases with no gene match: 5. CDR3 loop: CASTQSGRAYNEQFF. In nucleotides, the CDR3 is TGTGCCAGCACCCAAAGCGGGAGGGCCTACAATGAGCAGTTCTTC.

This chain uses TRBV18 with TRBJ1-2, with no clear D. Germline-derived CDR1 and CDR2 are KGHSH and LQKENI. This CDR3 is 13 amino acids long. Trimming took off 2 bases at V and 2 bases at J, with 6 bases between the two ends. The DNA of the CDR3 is TGTGCCAGCTCACCAGGAGGAAACTATGGCTACACCTTC. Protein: CASSPGGNYGYTF. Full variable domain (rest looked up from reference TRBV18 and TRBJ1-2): NAGVMQNPRHLVRRRGQEARLRCSPMKGHSHVYWYRQLPEEGLKFMVYLQKENIIDESGMPKERFSAEFPKEGPSILRIQQVVRGDSAAYFCASSPGGNYGYTFGSGTRLTVV.

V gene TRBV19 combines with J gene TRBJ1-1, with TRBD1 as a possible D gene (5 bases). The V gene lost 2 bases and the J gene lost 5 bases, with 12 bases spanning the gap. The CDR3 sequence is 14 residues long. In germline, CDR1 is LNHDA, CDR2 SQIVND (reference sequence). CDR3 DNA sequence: TGTGCCAGTAGTATACCAAATGGGGGGACTGAAGCTTTCTTT. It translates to CASSIPNGGTEAFF.

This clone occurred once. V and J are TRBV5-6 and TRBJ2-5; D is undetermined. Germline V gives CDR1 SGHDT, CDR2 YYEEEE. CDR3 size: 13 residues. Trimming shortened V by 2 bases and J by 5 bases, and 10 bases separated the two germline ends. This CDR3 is CASSFTVLETQYF. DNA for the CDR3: TGTGCCAGCAGCTTTACAGTCCTGGAGACCCAGTACTTC.

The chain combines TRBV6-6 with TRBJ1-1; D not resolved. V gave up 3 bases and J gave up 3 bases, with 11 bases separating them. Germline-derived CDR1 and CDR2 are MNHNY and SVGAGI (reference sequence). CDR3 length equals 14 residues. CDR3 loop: CASSYAGKDTEAFF. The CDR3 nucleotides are TGTGCCAGCAGTTATGCGGGGAAGGACACTGAAGCTTTCTTT.

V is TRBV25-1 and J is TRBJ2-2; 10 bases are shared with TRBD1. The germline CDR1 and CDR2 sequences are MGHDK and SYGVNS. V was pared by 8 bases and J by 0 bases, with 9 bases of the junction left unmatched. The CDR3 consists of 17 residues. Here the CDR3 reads CASGRGQGLTNTGELFF. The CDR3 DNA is TGTGCCAGCGGACGGGGACAGGGGCTTACGAACACCGGGGAGCTGTTTTTT.

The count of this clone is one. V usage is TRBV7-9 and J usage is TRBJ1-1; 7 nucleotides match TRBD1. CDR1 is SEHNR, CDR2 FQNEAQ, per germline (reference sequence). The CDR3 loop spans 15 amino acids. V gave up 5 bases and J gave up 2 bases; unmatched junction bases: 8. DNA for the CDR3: TGTGCCAGCAGCCCAGTGACAGGGATCAACACTGAAGCTTTCTTT. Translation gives CASSPVTGINTEAFF.

The CDR3 is CASSARWDSTSLEQYF. CDR3 in DNA: TGTGCCAGCAGTGCGCGCTGGGATTCGACTAGCCTCGAGCAGTACTTC. The chain combines TRBV6-1 with TRBJ2-7; 7 nucleotides match TRBD2. The CDR3 extends over 16 amino acids. The germline CDR1 and CDR2 sequences are MNHNS and SASEGT. V dropped 4 bases and J dropped 6; count of bases not matched to a gene: 15.

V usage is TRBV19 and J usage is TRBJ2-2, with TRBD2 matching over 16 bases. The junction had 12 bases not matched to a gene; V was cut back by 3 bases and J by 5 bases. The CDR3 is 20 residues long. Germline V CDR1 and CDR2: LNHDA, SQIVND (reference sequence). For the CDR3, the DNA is TGTGCCAGTAGTATTGCGGAGGGACTAGCGGGAGGGCCGCGGACCGGGGAGCTGTTTTTT. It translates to CASSIAEGLAGGPRTGELFF.

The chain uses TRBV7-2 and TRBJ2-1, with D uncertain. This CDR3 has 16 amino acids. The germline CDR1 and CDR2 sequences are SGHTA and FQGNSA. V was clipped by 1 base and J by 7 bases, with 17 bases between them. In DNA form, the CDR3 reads TGTGCCAGCAGCTTAGACAGATTTACAAGTTATAATGAGCAGTTCTTC. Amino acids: CASSLDRFTSYNEQFF.

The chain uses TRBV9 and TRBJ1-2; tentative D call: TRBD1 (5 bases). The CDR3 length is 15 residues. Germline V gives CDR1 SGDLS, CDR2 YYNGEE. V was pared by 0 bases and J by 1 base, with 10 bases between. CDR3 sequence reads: CASSVGRGGNYGYTF. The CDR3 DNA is TGTGCCAGCAGCGTAGGAAGGGGCGGTAACTATGGCTACACCTTC.

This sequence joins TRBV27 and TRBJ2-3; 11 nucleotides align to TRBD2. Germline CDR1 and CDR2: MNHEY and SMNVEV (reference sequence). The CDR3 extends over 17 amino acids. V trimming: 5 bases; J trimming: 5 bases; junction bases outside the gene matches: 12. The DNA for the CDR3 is TGTGCCAGCAGTCCCAGGGTAGCGGGGGGGCCGAGAGATACGCAGTATTTT. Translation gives CASSPRVAGGPRDTQYF.

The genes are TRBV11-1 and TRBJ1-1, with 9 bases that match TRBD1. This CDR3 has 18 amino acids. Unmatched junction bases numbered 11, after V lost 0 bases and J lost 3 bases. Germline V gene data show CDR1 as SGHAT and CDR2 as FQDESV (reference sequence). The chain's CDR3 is CASSLAGGQGPYYTEAFF. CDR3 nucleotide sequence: TGTGCCAGCAGCTTAGCGGGAGGACAGGGGCCTTATTACACTGAAGCTTTCTTT.